Presented here are 19 T cell receptor beta chains from one specimen sequenced in a study of sequential checkpoint blockade in melanoma. Profiled with immunoSEQ multiplex PCR; TCRdb holds only in-frame clones, not every one. Of approximately 18,000 clones listed, roughly three quarters are singletons. The sample's treatment: randomized to nivolumab then ipilimumab (arm A) or the reverse (arm B). The material was CD8+ T cells sorted from blood (inferred from file names), obtained from a patient given nivolumab and ipilimumab in sequence. The source is a human donor with melanoma.

The chain joins TRBV29-1 to TRBJ1-2, with TRBD1 as a possible D gene (5 bases). The germline V gene has CDR1 SQVTM and CDR2 ANQGSEA. Trimming removed 3 bases at V and 1 base at J, with 12 bases between. The CDR3 sequence is 14 residues long. The CDR3 protein is CSVDSRVINYGYTF. The DNA for the CDR3 is TGCAGCGTTGACAGCAGGGTTATTAACTATGGCTACACCTTC.

This rearrangement joins TRBV6-1 to TRBJ1-2, with TRBD1 as a possible D gene (5 bases). The CDR3 is made up of 15 amino acids. V was cut by 5 bases and J by 0 bases, with 13 bases left in between. Looked up from germline, CDR1 is MNHNS and CDR2 is SASEGT. The CDR3 DNA follows: TGTGCCAGCAGTCCGACAGCCCTTCCTAACTATGGCTACACCTTC. Residues: CASSPTALPNYGYTF.

The V call is TRBV11-3, the J call TRBJ2-7; perhaps TRBD1 as D (5 bases). Germline V CDR1 and CDR2: SGHNT, YENEEA. Trimming removed 1 base from V and 6 bases from J, with 13 bases in between. The CDR3 consists of 14 residues. In DNA form, the CDR3 reads TGTGCCAGCAGCTTAGCCGGCAGGGCTGCCGAGCAGTACTTC. Residues: CASSLAGRAAEQYF.

The genes are TRBV18 and TRBJ1-1; D unclear. The germline CDR1 and CDR2 sequences are KGHSH and LQKENI. V gave up 0 bases and J gave up 0 bases, with 2 bases separating them. This CDR3 comprises 13 residues. The CDR3 here is CASSPPMNTEAFF. CDR3 bases: TGTGCCAGCTCACCACCTATGAACACTGAAGCTTTCTTT.

V and J are TRBV4-3 and TRBJ1-5; D gene uncertain. Germline CDR1 is LGHNA and CDR2 is YSLEER. Deletions cut 0 bases from V and 0 bases from J, with 15 bases between. This CDR3 has 18 amino acids. The CDR3: CASSQDSPYSDSNQPQHF. As DNA, the CDR3 is TGCGCCAGCAGCCAAGACTCTCCTTACAGTGATAGCAATCAGCCCCAGCATTTT.

The CDR3 spells CASRGTGYYYEQYF. The CDR3 DNA follows: TGTGCCAGCAGGGGGACAGGCTACTACTACGAGCAGTACTTC. The genes are TRBV6-5 and TRBJ2-7; 8 nucleotides match TRBD1. Germline values: CDR1 MNHEY, CDR2 SVGAGI. The CDR3 has 14 amino acids. Trimming took 6 bases from V and 3 from J; bases not matched to a gene: 7.

The chain joins TRBV23-1 to TRBJ2-1, with 10 nucleotides matching TRBD2. TRBV23-1 is treated as an ORF (open reading frame) with a function not yet certain. The CDR3 covers 15 residues. V lost 10 bases to trimming and J lost 2 bases; unmatched junction nucleotides: 8. CDR3 sequence (DNA): TGCGCCACCAACCTTAGCGGGAGGACCTACAATGAGCAGTTCTTC. This codes for CATNLSGRTYNEQFF.

This clone was observed a handful of times. This rearrangement joins TRBV6-5 to TRBJ2-1; 8 nucleotides match TRBD1. Unmatched junction bases numbered 10, after V lost 5 bases and J lost 7 bases. Germline loops: CDR1 MNHEY, CDR2 SVGAGI. This CDR3 region has 15 residues. CDR3 amino acids: CASSTELGQDNEQFF. In DNA form, the CDR3 reads TGTGCCAGCAGTACTGAATTGGGACAGGATAATGAGCAGTTCTTC.

V gene TRBV6-5 combines with J gene TRBJ1-2; the match to TRBD1 covers 7 bases. After removal of 6 bases from V and 2 bases from J, the junction contained 6 bases not matched to a gene. CDR3 size: 14 residues. The germline V gene has CDR1 MNHEY and CDR2 SVGAGI. The CDR3 sequence: CASRPQGVNYGYTF. Written as DNA, the CDR3 is TGTGCCAGCAGGCCCCAGGGGGTGAACTATGGCTACACCTTC.

CDR3 amino acids: CASSNVWTGNQPQHF. The DNA of the CDR3 is TGTGCCAGCAGTAACGTTTGGACAGGCAATCAGCCCCAGCATTTT. This chain joins TRBV6-5 and TRBJ1-5; a weak D match, TRBD1 (6 bases). Germline CDR1 reads MNHEY; CDR2 reads SVGAGI. The V end lost 5 bases, the J end lost 2 bases, and 13 bases lay between the germline ends. CDR3 length: 15 amino acids.

V usage is TRBV7-9 and J usage is TRBJ2-7; TRBD2 matches at 9 bases. Germline trimming cut 4 bases from V and 7 bases from J; bases unmatched to any gene: 11. Germline V gene data show CDR1 as SEHNR and CDR2 as FQNEAQ (reference sequence). This CDR3 has 15 residues. Here the CDR3 DNA reads TGTGCCAGCAGCTCCTCAGCGGGGGGTTTAGGGGAGCAGTACTTC. Its protein is CASSSSAGGLGEQYF.

This chain joins TRBV4-1 and TRBJ1-4, with D possibly TRBD1 on 5 matching bases. In germline, CDR1 is MGHRA, CDR2 YSYEKL. The V and J ends lost 0 bases and 8 bases respectively, with 16 bases between them. The CDR3 totals 16 residues. CDR3 sequence (DNA): TGCGCCAGCAGCCAAGATGGAGGGGCAGTAGGCGAAAAACTGTTTTTT. Translating it yields CASSQDGGAVGEKLFF.

This rearrangement joins TRBV27 to TRBJ2-7; TRBD1 matches at 7 bases. Trimming cost V 6 bases and J 4 bases; bases outside gene matches: 12. Germline-derived CDR1 and CDR2 are MNHEY and SMNVEV (reference sequence). CDR3 length: 15 amino acids. The CDR3 DNA follows: TGTGCCAGCAGGCCCGCGCAGGGGACAGCTTACGAGCAGTACTTC. Amino acid sequence: CASRPAQGTAYEQYF.

As concerns this clone: Compared with germline, one end of the junction differs, possibly owing to a read error. The same CDR3 also results from other DNA sequences found in this sample. The rearrangement joins TRBV7-9 to TRBJ2-7; the D is unclear. The CDR3 runs to 13 residues. Germline lookup yields CDR1 SEHNR and CDR2 FQNEAQ (reference sequence). The chain's CDR3 is CASSLVQHYEQYF. The CDR3 nucleotides read TGTGCTAGCAGCTTAGTCCAACACTACGAGCAGTACTTC.

The V and J genes are TRBV18 and TRBJ2-7; D may be TRBD2 (6 bases). The CDR3 extends over 15 amino acids. The V gene's germline CDR1 is KGHSH and CDR2 LQKENI. Trimming removed 4 bases at V and 2 bases at J, with 15 bases between. In nucleotides, the CDR3 is TGTGCCAGCTCACTGGCGGAGGGTCCCACCTACGAGCAGTACTTC. Translated: CASSLAEGPTYEQYF.

V usage is TRBV5-4 and J usage is TRBJ1-4; the match to TRBD1 covers 10 bases. Trimming cost V 3 bases and J 8 bases; bases outside gene matches: 10. Germline values: CDR1 SGHNT, CDR2 YYREEE (reference sequence). The CDR3 is 16 amino acids. The CDR3 nucleotides read TGTGCCAGCAGCTACCTAGGGGCGACAGGGGGCGAAAAACTGTTTTTT. Translated, it gives CASSYLGATGGEKLFF. Full variable domain (remainder filled in from reference TRBV5-4 and TRBJ1-4): ETGVTQSPTHLIKTRGQQVTLRCSSQSGHNTVSWYQQALGQGPQFIFQYYREEENGRGNFPPRFSGLQFPNYSSELNVNALELDDSALYLCASSYLGATGGEKLFFGSGTQLSVL.

The table lists this clone with a count of one. The chain has TRBV5-1 and TRBJ1-5; D is undetermined. Germline loops: CDR1 SGHRS, CDR2 YFSETQ. V was trimmed by 0 bases and J by 7 bases, leaving 8 bases between them. This CDR3 spans 13 amino acids. CDR3 coding DNA: TGCGCCAGCAGCTTGGAGCCGAGCCAGCCCCAGCATTTT. Amino acids: CASSLEPSQPQHF.

The rearrangement joins TRBV5-1 to TRBJ1-1; no firm D call. CDR1 SGHRS and CDR2 YFSETQ come from the germline V gene. The CDR3 contains 13 residues. V was cut by 2 bases and J by 5 bases, with 10 bases left in between. CDR3 sequence: CASSFEPATEAFF. The CDR3 DNA reads as TGCGCCAGCAGCTTCGAGCCAGCGACTGAAGCTTTCTTT.

V and J are TRBV15 and TRBJ1-2; D is possibly TRBD1 (5 bases). V was shortened by 0 bases and J by 4 bases, with 9 bases between the two germline ends. This CDR3 has 14 residues. From germline, CDR1 is LNHNV and CDR2 YYDKDF (reference sequence). In nucleotides, the CDR3 is TGTGCCACCAGCAGAGACTCCGGGGGCTATGGCTACACCTTC. It translates to CATSRDSGGYGYTF. Supplemented by reference TRBV15 and TRBJ1-2, the full variable domain reads DAMVIQNPRYQVTQFGKPVTLSCSQTLNHNVMYWYQQKSSQAPKLLFHYYDKDFNNEADTPDNFQSRRPNTSFCFLDIRSPGLGDTAMYLCATSRDSGGYGYTFGSGTRLTVV.